Below are 21 T cell receptor beta chains sequenced from a single sample in a study of T cell changes during pregnancy in multiple sclerosis. Libraries were prepared by immunoSEQ multiplex PCR; TCRdb keeps only in-frame clonotypes and omits some of them. This sample has approximately 32,000 clones, with around nine tenths found just once. The starting material was CD8+ T cells from peripheral blood mononuclear cells, obtained in the first trimester of pregnancy. These receptors all stem from a female donor with multiple sclerosis, enrolled in a pregnancy study.

The chain joins TRBV4-2 to TRBJ1-3; D unclear. Deletions cut 1 base from V and 11 bases from J, with 12 bases between. CDR1 is LGHNA and CDR2 is YNFKEQ in the germline V gene. The CDR3 length is 13 residues. This CDR3 reads CASSQVGGPAIYF. CDR3 nucleotides: TGTGCCAGCAGCCAAGTTGGAGGGCCGGCCATATATTTT.

J is TRBJ1-1 and V is TRBV4-1, with TRBD1 matching 7 bases. The germline V gene encodes CDR1 MGHRA and CDR2 YSYEKL. CDR3 size: 13 residues. V gave up 7 bases and J gave up 3 bases; unmatched junction bases: 5. Here the CDR3 DNA reads TGCGCCAGCACCGACAGGGTATACACTGAAGCTTTCTTT. The encoded protein is CASTDRVYTEAFF.

This rearrangement joins TRBV19 to TRBJ2-7, with 11 bases that match TRBD1. The CDR3 totals 16 residues. In germline, CDR1 is LNHDA, CDR2 SQIVND (reference sequence). Germline trimming cut 1 base from V and 4 bases from J; bases unmatched to any gene: 6. The CDR3 protein is CASSIAGQGAWYEQYF. The CDR3 region has the DNA TGTGCCAGTAGTATAGCTGGACAGGGGGCTTGGTACGAGCAGTACTTC.

This clone was detected only a few times. The chain joins TRBV7-9 to TRBJ1-5; no firm D call. The CDR3 runs to 15 residues. With 5 bases removed from V and 2 bases from J, the gap between germline ends came to 13 bases. Germline V lookup: CDR1 SEHNR, CDR2 FQNEAQ (reference sequence). CDR3 region: CASSPAGRGNQPQHF. The CDR3 DNA reads TGTGCCAGCAGCCCTGCGGGTCGCGGCAATCAGCCCCAGCATTTT.

The chain recombines TRBV7-9 with TRBJ1-5; TRBD1 might be the D (5 bases). Trimming removed 4 bases from V and 4 bases from J, with 14 bases in between. The CDR3 covers 15 residues. Germline lookup yields CDR1 SEHNR and CDR2 FQNEAQ (reference sequence). CDR3 residues: CASSYSTDSNQPQHF. The CDR3 nucleotides read TGTGCCAGCAGCTATTCGACAGACTCAAATCAGCCCCAGCATTTT.

The chain combines TRBV4-1 with TRBJ2-1; tentatively, D is TRBD2 (7 bases). There are 19 residues in the CDR3. Looked up from germline, CDR1 is MGHRA and CDR2 is YSYEKL. Trimming took off 0 bases at V and 2 bases at J, with 20 bases between the two ends. The CDR3 loop reads CASSQDPRGGGSPYNEQFF. In nucleotides, the CDR3 is TGCGCCAGCAGCCAAGATCCAAGGGGGGGCGGGAGCCCCTACAATGAGCAGTTCTTC.

The V gene is TRBV28, the J gene TRBJ2-1; 8 bases are shared with TRBD2. This CDR3 spans 14 amino acids. The V gene's germline CDR1 is MDHEN and CDR2 SYDVKM. V shed 6 bases and J 10 bases; nucleotides not matched to a gene: 11. The CDR3 reads CASSPRAGVSEQFF. The CDR3 DNA sequence: TGTGCCAGCAGCCCACGAGCGGGAGTATCCGAGCAGTTCTTC.

This chain connects TRBV7-8 to TRBJ2-3, with D tentatively TRBD2 (6 bases). Germline V CDR1 and CDR2: SGHVS, FQNEAQ. The germline V and J ends were trimmed by 2 bases and 2 bases, with 11 bases remaining between them. This CDR3 contains 15 residues. The CDR3 nucleotides read TGTGCCAGCAGCTTATTAGGAGGGTCCACAGATACGCAGTATTTT. Protein sequence: CASSLLGGSTDTQYF.

The J gene is TRBJ2-3, the V gene TRBV30; 10 bases line up with TRBD2. Germline V CDR1 and CDR2: GTSNPN, SVGIG (reference sequence). The CDR3 covers 14 residues. The ends lost 5 bases at V and 2 bases at J; junction bases unmatched: 4. This CDR3 is CAWPGLATTDTQYF. The DNA of the CDR3 is TGTGCCTGGCCGGGACTAGCGACCACAGATACGCAGTATTTT.

The CDR3 loop reads CASSPQGFPPRYNEQFF. The CDR3 DNA sequence: TGTGCCAGCAGCCCACAGGGGTTTCCGCCCCGATACAATGAGCAGTTCTTC. The chain is built from TRBV7-3 and TRBJ2-1; 7 nucleotides agree with TRBD1. Trimming took 5 bases from V and 4 from J; bases not matched to a gene: 14. Germline V CDR1 and CDR2: SGHTA, FQGTGA. There are 17 residues in the CDR3.

The chain employs TRBV7-6 and TRBJ2-3; 14 nucleotides align to TRBD2. Germline V gene sequence: CDR1 SGHVS, CDR2 FNYEAQ. The CDR3 sequence is 18 residues long. Trimming took 5 bases from V and 2 from J; bases not matched to a gene: 9. CDR3 bases: TGTGCCAGCAGCCCGGGACTAGCGGGAGCGGAAGCCACAGATACGCAGTATTTT. The encoded protein is CASSPGLAGAEATDTQYF.

CDR3 sequence: CASSHGQGASGANVLTF. The CDR3 DNA reads TGTGCCAGCAGTCATGGACAGGGTGCGTCTGGGGCCAACGTCCTGACTTTC. The chain joins TRBV27 to TRBJ2-6, with TRBD1 matching over 8 bases. The germline gives CDR1 MNHEY, CDR2 SMNVEV (reference sequence). This CDR3 is built from 17 residues. V lost 5 bases, J lost 1 base, and 7 bases stayed unmatched.

This clone has only one observation. The DNA for the CDR3 is TGTGCCAGCAGCGTAGGACTAGCGGGCTACGAGCAGTACTTC. Residues: CASSVGLAGYEQYF. The chain carries TRBV9 and TRBJ2-7, with TRBD2 matching 10 bases. Trimming removed 0 bases from V and 3 bases from J; junction bases left unmatched: 0. This CDR3 has 14 amino acids. Germline V gene data show CDR1 as SGDLS and CDR2 as YYNGEE.

This chain connects TRBV5-1 to TRBJ2-7; 8 nucleotides agree with TRBD1. This CDR3 is 15 amino acids long. Germline lookup yields CDR1 SGHRS and CDR2 YFSETQ. The V gene end was trimmed by 4 bases and the J gene end by 3 bases; junction bases not matched to a gene: 9. The CDR3: CASSLNRDRLYEQYF. The CDR3 DNA sequence: TGCGCCAGCAGCCTAAACCGGGACAGGCTCTACGAGCAGTACTTC.

The rearrangement links TRBV7-8 to TRBJ2-7; 9 bases fit TRBD2. V gave up 5 bases and J gave up 1 base; unmatched junction bases: 6. Germline V gene lookup returns CDR1 SGHVS and CDR2 FQNEAQ. This CDR3 is 15 amino acids long. The CDR3: CASSLPSGASYEQYF. The CDR3 DNA reads TGTGCCAGCAGCCTCCCTAGCGGGGCTTCCTACGAGCAGTACTTC.

V usage is TRBV6-5 and J usage is TRBJ1-2, with D possibly matching TRBD1 (6 bases). The CDR3 runs to 16 residues. Germline V CDR1 and CDR2: MNHEY, SVGAGI. V lost 4 bases to trimming and J lost 0 bases, with 15 bases between them. CDR3 bases: TGTGCCAGCAGTTCGACAGGAGAAAATGCTAACTATGGCTACACCTTC. Translating gives CASSSTGENANYGYTF.

V gene TRBV6-1 combines with J gene TRBJ1-2; D gene ambiguous. Germline assignment: CDR1 MNHNS and CDR2 SASEGT. V was shortened by 8 bases and J by 4 bases, with 14 bases between the two germline ends. The CDR3 has 13 amino acids. For the CDR3, the DNA is TGTGCCAGCCCCGGCGGACTGACCTATGGCTACACCTTC. Its translation: CASPGGLTYGYTF.

This clone was detected a few times. CDR3 loop: CAWRANTEAFF. The DNA of the CDR3 is TGTGCCTGGAGGGCGAACACTGAAGCTTTCTTT. V and J are TRBV30 and TRBJ1-1; the D is unclear. This CDR3 contains 11 residues. CDR1 is GTSNPN, CDR2 SVGIG, per germline (reference sequence). Trimming cost V 3 bases and J 1 base, with 3 bases left between them. Full variable domain (rest looked up from reference TRBV30 and TRBJ1-1): SQTIHQWPATLVQPVGSPLSLECTVEGTSNPNLYWYRQAAGRGLQLLFYSVGIGQISSEVPQNLSASRPQDRQFILSSKKLLLSDSGFYLCAWRANTEAFFGQGTRLTVV.

The chain joins TRBV28 to TRBJ2-1; 7 nucleotides align to TRBD2. Per germline, CDR1 MDHEN and CDR2 SYDVKM. The CDR3 consists of 15 residues. Trimming at V came to 2 bases and at J to 9 bases, leaving 10 bases not matched to a gene. The CDR3 loop is CASSLPSGVVSEQFF. CDR3 bases: TGTGCCAGCAGTTTACCCAGCGGGGTCGTCAGTGAGCAGTTCTTC. Complete variable domain (other parts from reference TRBV28 and TRBJ2-1): DVKVTQSSRYLVKRTGEKVFLECVQDMDHENMFWYRQDPGLGLRLIYFSYDVKMKEKGDIPEGYSVSREKKERFSLILESASTNQTSMYLCASSLPSGVVSEQFFGPGTRLTVL.

The chain carries TRBV6-5 and TRBJ2-1; 9 nucleotides align to TRBD2. The germline CDR1 and CDR2 sequences are MNHEY and SVGAGI. With 9 bases clipped from V and 0 bases from J, the junction kept 0 bases outside the gene matches. This CDR3 spans 13 amino acids. The CDR3 DNA reads TGTGCCAGTAGCGGGAGCTCCTACAATGAGCAGTTCTTC. Its translation: CASSGSSYNEQFF.

V usage is TRBV19 and J usage is TRBJ2-7; a possible D gene is TRBD1 (6 bases). V lost 5 bases, J lost 0 bases, and 11 bases lay in between. CDR1 LNHDA and CDR2 SQIVND come from the germline V gene (reference sequence). The CDR3 sequence is 14 residues long. The CDR3 DNA reads TGTGCCAGTAGTCCCCGGACAGTCTCCTACGAGCAGTACTTC. This encodes CASSPRTVSYEQYF.